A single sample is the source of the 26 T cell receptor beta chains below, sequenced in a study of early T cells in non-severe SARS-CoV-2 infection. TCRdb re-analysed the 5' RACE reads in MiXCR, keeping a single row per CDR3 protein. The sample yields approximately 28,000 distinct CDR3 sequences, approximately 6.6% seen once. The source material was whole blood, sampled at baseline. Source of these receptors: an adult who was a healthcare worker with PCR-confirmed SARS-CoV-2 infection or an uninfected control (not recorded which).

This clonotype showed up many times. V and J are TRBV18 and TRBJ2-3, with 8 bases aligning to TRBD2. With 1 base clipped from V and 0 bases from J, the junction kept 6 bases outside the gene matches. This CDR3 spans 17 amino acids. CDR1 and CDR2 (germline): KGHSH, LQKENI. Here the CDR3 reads CASSPRQRGSSTDTQYF. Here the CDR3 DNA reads TGTGCCAGCTCACCACGGCAGCGGGGGTCTAGCACAGATACGCAGTATTTT.

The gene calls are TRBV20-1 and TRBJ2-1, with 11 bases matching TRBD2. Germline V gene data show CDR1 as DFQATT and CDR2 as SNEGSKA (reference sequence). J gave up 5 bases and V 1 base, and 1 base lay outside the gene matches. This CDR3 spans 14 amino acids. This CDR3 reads CSARGLAGHNEQFF. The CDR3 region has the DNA TGCAGTGCTAGAGGACTAGCGGGACACAATGAGCAGTTCTTC.

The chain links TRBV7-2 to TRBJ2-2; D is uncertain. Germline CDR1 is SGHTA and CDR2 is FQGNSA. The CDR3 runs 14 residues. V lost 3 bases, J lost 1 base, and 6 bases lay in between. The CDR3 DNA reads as TGTGCCAGCAGCTTTAACGGGAACACCGGGGAGCTGTTTTTT. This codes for CASSFNGNTGELFF. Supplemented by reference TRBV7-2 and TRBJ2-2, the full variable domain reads GAGVSQSPSNKVTEKGKDVELRCDPISGHTALYWYRQSLGQGLEFLIYFQGNSAPDKSGLPSDRFSAERTGGSVSTLTIQRTQQEDSAVYLCASSFNGNTGELFFGEGSRLTVL.

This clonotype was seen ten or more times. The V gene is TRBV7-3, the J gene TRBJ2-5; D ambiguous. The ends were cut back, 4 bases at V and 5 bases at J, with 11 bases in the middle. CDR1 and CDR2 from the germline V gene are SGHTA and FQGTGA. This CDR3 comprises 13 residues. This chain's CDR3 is CASSSDLTETQYF. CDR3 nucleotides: TGTGCCAGCAGCTCGGACCTCACGGAGACCCAGTACTTC.

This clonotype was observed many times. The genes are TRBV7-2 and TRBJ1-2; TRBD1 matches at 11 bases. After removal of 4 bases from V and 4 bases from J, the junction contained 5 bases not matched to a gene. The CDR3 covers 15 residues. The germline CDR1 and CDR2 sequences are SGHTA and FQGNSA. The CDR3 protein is CASSSGQGAFYGYTF. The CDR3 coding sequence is TGTGCCAGCAGCTCCGGACAGGGGGCTTTCTATGGCTACACCTTC.

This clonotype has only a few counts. CDR3 DNA sequence: TGCGCCAGCAGCTTGACCCAATTCCTTTCCTACAATGAGCAGTTCTTC. Protein: CASSLTQFLSYNEQFF. V gene TRBV5-1 combines with J gene TRBJ2-1; D unclear. The germline V gene has CDR1 SGHRS and CDR2 YFSETQ. CDR3 length: 16 residues. V dropped 1 base and J dropped 1 base, with 12 bases sitting between them.

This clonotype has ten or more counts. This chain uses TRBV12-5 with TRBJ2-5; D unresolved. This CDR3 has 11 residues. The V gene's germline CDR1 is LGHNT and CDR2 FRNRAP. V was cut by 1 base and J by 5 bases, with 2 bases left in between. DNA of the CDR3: TGTGCTAGTGGTTTGGAGGAGACCCAGTACTTC. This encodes CASGLEETQYF.

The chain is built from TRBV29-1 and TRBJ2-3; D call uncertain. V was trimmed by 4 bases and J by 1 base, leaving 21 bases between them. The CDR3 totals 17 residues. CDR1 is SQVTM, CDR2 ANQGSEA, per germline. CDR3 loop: CSVGRNTTVIRTDTQYF. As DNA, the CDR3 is TGCAGCGTTGGCCGGAACACGACCGTTATTCGCACAGATACGCAGTATTTT.

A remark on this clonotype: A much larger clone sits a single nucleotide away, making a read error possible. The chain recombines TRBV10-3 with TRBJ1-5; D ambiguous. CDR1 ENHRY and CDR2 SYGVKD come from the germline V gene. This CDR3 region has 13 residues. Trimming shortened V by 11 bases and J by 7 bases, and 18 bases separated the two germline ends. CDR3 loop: CALPSELYQPQHF. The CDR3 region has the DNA TGTGCCTTACCGTCGGAACTGTACCAGCCCCAGCATTTT.

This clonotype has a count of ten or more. This chain's CDR3 is CASSLALGEQFF. CDR3 in DNA: TGTGCCAGCAGCTTGGCATTGGGGGAGCAGTTCTTC. The chain uses TRBV5-6 and TRBJ2-1; D gene ambiguous. Trimming removed 0 bases from V and 10 bases from J, with 8 bases in between. Germline values: CDR1 SGHDT, CDR2 YYEEEE. The CDR3 contains 12 residues.

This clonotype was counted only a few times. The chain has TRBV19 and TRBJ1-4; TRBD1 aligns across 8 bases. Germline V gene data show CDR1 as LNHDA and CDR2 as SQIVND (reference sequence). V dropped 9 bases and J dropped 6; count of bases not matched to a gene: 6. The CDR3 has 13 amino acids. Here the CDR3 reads CASAGTGDEKLFF. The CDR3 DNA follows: TGTGCCAGCGCCGGGACAGGCGATGAAAAACTGTTTTTT.

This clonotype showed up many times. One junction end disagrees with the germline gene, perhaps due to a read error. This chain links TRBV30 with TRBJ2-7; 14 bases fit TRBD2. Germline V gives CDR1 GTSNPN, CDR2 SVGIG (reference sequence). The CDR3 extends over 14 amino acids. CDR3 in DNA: TGTGCCTGGAAAAACTCCGGGACTAGCGGGAGAGCCGTCTTC. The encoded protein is CAWKNSGTSGRAVF.

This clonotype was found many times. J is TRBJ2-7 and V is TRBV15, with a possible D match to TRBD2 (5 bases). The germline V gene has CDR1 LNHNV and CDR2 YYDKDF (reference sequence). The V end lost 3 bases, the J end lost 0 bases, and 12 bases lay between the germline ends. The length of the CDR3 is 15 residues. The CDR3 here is CATSRSGGYSYEQYF. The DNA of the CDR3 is TGTGCCACCAGCAGGAGCGGCGGGTACTCCTACGAGCAGTACTTC. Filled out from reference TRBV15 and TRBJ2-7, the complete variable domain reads DAMVIQNPRYQVTQFGKPVTLSCSQTLNHNVMYWYQQKSSQAPKLLFHYYDKDFNNEADTPDNFQSRRPNTSFCFLDIRSPGLGDTAMYLCATSRSGGYSYEQYFGPGTRLTVT.

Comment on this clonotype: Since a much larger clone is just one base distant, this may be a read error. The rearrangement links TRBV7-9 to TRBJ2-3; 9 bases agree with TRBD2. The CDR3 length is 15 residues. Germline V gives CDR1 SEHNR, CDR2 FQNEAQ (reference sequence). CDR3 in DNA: TGTGCCAGGAGCTTCGGCGGGGGGGTCACAGATACGCAGTATTTT. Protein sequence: CARSFGGGVTDTQYF. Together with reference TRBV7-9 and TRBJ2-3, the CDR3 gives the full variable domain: DTGVSQNPRHKITKRGQNVTFRCDPISEHNRLYWYRQTLGQGPEFLTYFQNEAQLEKSRLLSDRFSAERPKGSFSTLEIQRTEQGDSAMYLCARSFGGGVTDTQYFGPGTRLTVL.

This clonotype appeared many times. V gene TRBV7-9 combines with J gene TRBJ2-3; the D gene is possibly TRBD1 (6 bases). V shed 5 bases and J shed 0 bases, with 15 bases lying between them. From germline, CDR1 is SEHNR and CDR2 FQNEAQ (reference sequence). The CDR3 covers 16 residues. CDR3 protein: CASSDMRTVSTDTQYF. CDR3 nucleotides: TGTGCCAGCAGCGATATGCGGACAGTTAGCACAGATACGCAGTATTTT.

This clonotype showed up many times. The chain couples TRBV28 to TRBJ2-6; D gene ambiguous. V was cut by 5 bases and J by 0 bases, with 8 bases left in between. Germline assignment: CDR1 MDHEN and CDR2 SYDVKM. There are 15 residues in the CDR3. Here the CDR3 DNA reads TGTGCCAGCAGTCACACGAGCTCTGGGGCCAACGTCCTGACTTTC. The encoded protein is CASSHTSSGANVLTF.

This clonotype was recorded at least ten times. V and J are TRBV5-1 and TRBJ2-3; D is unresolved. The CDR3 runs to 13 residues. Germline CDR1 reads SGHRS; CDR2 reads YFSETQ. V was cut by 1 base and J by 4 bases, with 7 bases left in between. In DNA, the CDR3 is TGCGCCAGCAGCTTGTGGGGTCCAGATACGCAGTATTTT. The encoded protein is CASSLWGPDTQYF.

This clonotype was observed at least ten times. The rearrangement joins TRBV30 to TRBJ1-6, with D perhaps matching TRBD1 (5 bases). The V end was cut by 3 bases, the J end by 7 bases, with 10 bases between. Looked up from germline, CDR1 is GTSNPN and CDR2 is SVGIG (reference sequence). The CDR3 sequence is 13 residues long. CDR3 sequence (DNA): TGTGCCTGGAGGGGGCAACTGAATTCACCCCTCCACTTT. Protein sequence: CAWRGQLNSPLHF. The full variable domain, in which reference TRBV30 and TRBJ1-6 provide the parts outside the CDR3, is SQTIHQWPATLVQPVGSPLSLECTVEGTSNPNLYWYRQAAGRGLQLLFYSVGIGQISSEVPQNLSASRPQDRQFILSSKKLLLSDSGFYLCAWRGQLNSPLHFGNGTRLTVT.

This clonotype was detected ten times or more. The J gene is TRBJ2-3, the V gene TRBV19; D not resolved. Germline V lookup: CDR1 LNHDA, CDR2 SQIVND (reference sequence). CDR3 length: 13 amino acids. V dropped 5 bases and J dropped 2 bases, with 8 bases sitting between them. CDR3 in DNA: TGTGCCAGTAGTGTGAGAACCACAGATACGCAGTATTTT. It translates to CASSVRTTDTQYF.

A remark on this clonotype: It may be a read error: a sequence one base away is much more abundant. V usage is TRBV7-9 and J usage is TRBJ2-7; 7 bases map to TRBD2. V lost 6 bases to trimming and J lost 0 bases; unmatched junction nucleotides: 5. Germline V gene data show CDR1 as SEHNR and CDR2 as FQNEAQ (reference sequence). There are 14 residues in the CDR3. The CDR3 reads CASRSAGSSYEQYF. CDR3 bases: TGTGCCAGCAGGTCAGCGGGGAGCTCCTACGAGCAGTACTTC.

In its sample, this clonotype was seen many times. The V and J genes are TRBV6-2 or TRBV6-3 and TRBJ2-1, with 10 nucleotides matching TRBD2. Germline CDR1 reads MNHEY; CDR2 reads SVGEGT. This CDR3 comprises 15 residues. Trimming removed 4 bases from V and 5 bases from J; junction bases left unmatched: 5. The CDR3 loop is CASSSLAGAHNEQFF. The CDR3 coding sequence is TGTGCCAGCAGTTCCCTAGCGGGAGCACACAATGAGCAGTTCTTC.

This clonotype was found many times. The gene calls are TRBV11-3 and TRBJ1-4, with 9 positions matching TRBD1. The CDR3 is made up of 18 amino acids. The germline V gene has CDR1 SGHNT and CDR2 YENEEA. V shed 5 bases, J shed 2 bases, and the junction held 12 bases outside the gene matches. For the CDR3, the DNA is TGTGCCAGCAGCCGTCCCCAGGACAGGGGCAGGACTAATGAAAAACTGTTTTTT. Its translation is CASSRPQDRGRTNEKLFF.

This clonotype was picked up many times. The CDR3 region has the DNA TGCGCCAGCAGCCCCCTTGGACAGGACGAGCAGTACTTC. This translates into CASSPLGQDEQYF. This sequence joins TRBV5-1 and TRBJ2-7, with 7 bases that match TRBD1. Germline values: CDR1 SGHRS, CDR2 YFSETQ. V dropped 4 bases and J dropped 5; count of bases not matched to a gene: 6. This CDR3 has 13 amino acids.

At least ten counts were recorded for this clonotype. CDR3 region: CASSETSSYRAYQPQHF. DNA for the CDR3: TGTGCCAGCAGTGAAACTTCGTCGTACAGGGCCTATCAGCCCCAGCATTTT. V usage is TRBV6-1 and J usage is TRBJ1-5; TRBD1 is a possible D gene (6 bases). Trimming removed 2 bases from V and 5 bases from J, with 19 bases in between. Per germline, CDR1 MNHNS and CDR2 SASEGT. CDR3 size: 17 residues.

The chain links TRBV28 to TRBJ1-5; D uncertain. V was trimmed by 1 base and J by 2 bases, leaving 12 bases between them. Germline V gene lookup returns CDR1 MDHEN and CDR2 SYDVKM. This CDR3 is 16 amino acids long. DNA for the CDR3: TGTGCCAGCAGTTTATATTGGGATTTTGGCAATCAGCCCCAGCATTTT. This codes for CASSLYWDFGNQPQHF.

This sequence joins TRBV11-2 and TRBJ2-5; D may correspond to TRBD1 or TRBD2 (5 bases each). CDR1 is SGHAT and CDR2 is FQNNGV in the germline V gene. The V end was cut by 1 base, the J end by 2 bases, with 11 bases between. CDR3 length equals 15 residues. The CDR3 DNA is TGTGCCAGCAGCTTAGGACCGGGGCCTCAAGAGACCCAGTACTTC. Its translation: CASSLGPGPQETQYF.